This TCR beta chain originates from a study of cytomegalovirus exposure and HLA in healthy donors. Study outcomes and limitations: A later analysis linked a missense DCLRE1C variant to TCR beta V- and J-gene trimming. In a later analysis, HLA-C alleles had the fewest associated TCRs, DRB1 alleles the most. Judged likely to be a sequencing artifact was a cluster of highly shared sequence variants.

The PCR made use of 60 Vbeta and 13 Jbeta primers. Using immunoSEQ multiplex PCR, the repertoire was profiled, and TCRdb retains in-frame clones only, with some absent. The sample includes 35,000 to 50,000 clones. On this clone: The antigen is unknown.

The V and J ends lost 3 bases and 7 bases, in that order; junction bases with no gene match: 6. The CDR3 is made up of 14 amino acids. Germline V lookup: CDR1 GTSNPN, CDR2 SVGIG (reference sequence). This sequence joins TRBV30 and TRBJ1-6; 7 positions match TRBD1. This TCR was sampled from a woman younger than 45 in good health and CMV-seropositive. The sequenced sample was PBMCs. Here the CDR3 reads CAWRAGTANSPLHF. The DNA for the CDR3 is TGTGCCTGGAGAGCCGGGACAGCAAATTCACCCCTCCACTTT.